This T cell receptor beta chain was profiled in a study of T cells in localized non-small cell lung cancer. This CDR3 has 14 residues. The germline gives CDR1 SGHRS, CDR2 YFSETQ. V dropped 0 bases and J dropped 3 bases, with 9 bases sitting between them. Profiling relied on immunoSEQ multiplex PCR, and the TCRdb table lists in-frame clones only, not all of them. In the table there are roughly 21,000 clones, nearly 90% of which are singletons. Here the sequenced sample was peripheral blood mononuclear cells, taken before any cancer treatment. The TCR sequence derives from a male donor aged 60 or over with stage II lung adenocarcinoma. The chain combines TRBV5-1 with TRBJ1-1; the D is unclear. This chain's CDR3 is CASSLDRADTEAFF. CDR3 bases: TGCGCCAGCAGCTTGGACCGCGCCGACACTGAAGCTTTCTTT.